This T cell receptor (beta chain) was found in a study of blood T cell repertoires in COVID-19. Study overall: Researchers got acute and convalescent COVID-19 samples from the United States, Italy and Spain. T cells, B-cell-depleted T cells, or PBMCs supplied cDNA or gDNA.

This clone came up a few times. The assay was immunoSEQ multiplex PCR, and TCRdb's table has in-frame clones only and misses some. The sample carries approximately 130,000 clones, 85% recorded once. Trimming took off 3 bases at V and 2 bases at J, with 5 bases between the two ends. The CDR3 is 13 amino acids. Per the germline V gene, CDR1 is KGHSH and CDR2 is LQKENI. Sequenced sample: peripheral blood. This TCR was sampled from a human donor in a cohort sampled during active COVID-19. The chain is built from TRBV18 and TRBJ1-5; no clear D. CDR3 residues: CASSPEGNQPQHF. In DNA form, the CDR3 reads TGTGCCAGCTCACCCGAGGGCAATCAGCCCCAGCATTTT.